This TCR beta chain was sequenced for a study of beta chain features in type 1 diabetes. In the study overall: Patients looked much like healthy donors when it came to age, gender and cell yields.

In this sample, this clone turned up once. Its target is unknown. Findings and limits, study-wide: Shorter TCRB CDR3s, moderately but significantly so, were found in Type 1 diabetes patients in all four CD4+ subsets. The VDJ junctions of type 1 diabetes patients carried fewer insertions and more deletions.

Isolation of CD4+ naive, central memory, regulatory and stem cell-like memory cells was achieved by sorting via CD45RO/CCR7/CD25/CD127/CD95/CD27. Per the germline V gene, CDR1 is LNHDA and CDR2 is SQIVND (reference sequence). This CDR3 has 14 residues. Trimming removed 5 bases from V and 6 bases from J, with 14 bases in between. The whole isolated RNA underwent reverse transcription, so sequencing captured expressed TCRB transcripts. The study sequenced naive, central memory and regulatory T cell samples to an average of around 3.4 million reads. Generated by immunoSEQ multiplex PCR, the TCRdb table keeps only in-frame clones and is missing some. This table has hundreds of thousands of clones, more than 12% appearing once.

The receptor was isolated from a young man with type 1 diabetes. What was sequenced was naive CD4+ T cells from blood. The chain combines TRBV19 with TRBJ1-5, with a tentative D call TRBD1 (5 bases). CDR3 protein: CASSGFGGSQPQHF. The DNA of the CDR3 is TGTGCCAGTAGTGGGTTCGGGGGGAGTCAGCCCCAGCATTTT.